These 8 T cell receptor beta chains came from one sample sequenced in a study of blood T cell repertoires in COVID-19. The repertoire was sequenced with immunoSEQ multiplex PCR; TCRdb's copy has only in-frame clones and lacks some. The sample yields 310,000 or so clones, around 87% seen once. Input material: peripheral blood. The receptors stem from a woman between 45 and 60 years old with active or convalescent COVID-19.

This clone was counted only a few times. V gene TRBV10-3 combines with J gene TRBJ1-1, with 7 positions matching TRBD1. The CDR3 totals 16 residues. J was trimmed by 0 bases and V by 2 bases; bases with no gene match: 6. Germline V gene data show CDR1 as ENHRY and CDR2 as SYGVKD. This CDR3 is CAISEPGTALNTEAFF. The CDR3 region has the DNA TGTGCCATCAGTGAGCCAGGGACAGCCTTGAACACTGAAGCTTTCTTT.

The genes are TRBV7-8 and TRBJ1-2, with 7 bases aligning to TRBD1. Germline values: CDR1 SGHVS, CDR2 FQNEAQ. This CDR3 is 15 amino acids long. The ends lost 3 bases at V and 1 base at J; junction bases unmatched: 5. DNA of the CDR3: TGTGCCAGCAGCTTCGGGACAGTTCATAACTATGGCTACACCTTC. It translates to CASSFGTVHNYGYTF. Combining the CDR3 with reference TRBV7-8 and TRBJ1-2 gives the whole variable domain GAGVSQSPRYKVAKRGQDVALRCDPISGHVSLFWYQQALGQGPEFLTYFQNEAQLDKSGLPSDRFFAERPEGSVSTLKIQRTQQEDSAVYLCASSFGTVHNYGYTFGSGTRLTVV.

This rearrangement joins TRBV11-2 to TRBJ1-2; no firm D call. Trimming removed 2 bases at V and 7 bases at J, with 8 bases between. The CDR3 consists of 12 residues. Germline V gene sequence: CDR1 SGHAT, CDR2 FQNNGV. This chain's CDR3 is CASSLRGSGYTF. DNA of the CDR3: TGTGCCAGCAGCTTACGAGGTTCTGGCTACACCTTC.

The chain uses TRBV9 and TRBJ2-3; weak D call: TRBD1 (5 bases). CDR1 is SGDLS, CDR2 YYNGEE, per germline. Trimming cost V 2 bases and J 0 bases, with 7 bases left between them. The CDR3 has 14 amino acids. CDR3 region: CASSVRDSTDTQYF. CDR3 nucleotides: TGTGCCAGCAGCGTCAGGGATAGCACAGATACGCAGTATTTT.

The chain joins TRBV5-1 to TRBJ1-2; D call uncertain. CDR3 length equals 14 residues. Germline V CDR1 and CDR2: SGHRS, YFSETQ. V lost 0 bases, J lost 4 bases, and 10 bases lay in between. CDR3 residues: CASSLDQVRYGYTF. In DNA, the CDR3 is TGCGCCAGCAGCTTGGATCAGGTCCGCTATGGCTACACCTTC.

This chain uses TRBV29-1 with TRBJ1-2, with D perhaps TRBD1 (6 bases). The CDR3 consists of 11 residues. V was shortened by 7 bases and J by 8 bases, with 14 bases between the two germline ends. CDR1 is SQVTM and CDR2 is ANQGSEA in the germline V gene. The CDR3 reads CSGQGIEGYTF. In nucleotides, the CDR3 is TGCAGCGGCCAGGGGATTGAAGGCTACACCTTC.

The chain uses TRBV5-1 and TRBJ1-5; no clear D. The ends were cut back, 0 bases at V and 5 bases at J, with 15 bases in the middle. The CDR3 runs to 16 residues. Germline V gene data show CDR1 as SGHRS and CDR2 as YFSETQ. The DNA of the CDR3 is TGCGCCAGCAGCTTGGCCCCATGGACTGAGGATCAGCCCCAGCATTTT. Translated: CASSLAPWTEDQPQHF.

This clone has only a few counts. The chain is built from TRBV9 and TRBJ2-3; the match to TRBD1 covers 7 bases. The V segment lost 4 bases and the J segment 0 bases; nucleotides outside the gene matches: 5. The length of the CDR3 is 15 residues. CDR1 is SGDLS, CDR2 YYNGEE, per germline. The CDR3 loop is CASSQTGLSTDTQYF. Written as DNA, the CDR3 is TGTGCCAGCAGCCAGACAGGGCTTAGCACAGATACGCAGTATTTT.